These T cell receptor beta chains were read from a single sample in a study. TCRdb itself ran the RT-PCR reads through MiXCR, one entry per CDR3 protein. The top ten hold 3% to 4.5% of the sample, which has about 680,000 distinct CDR3 sequences, 13% to 15% seen once. The sequenced material came from memory CD4+ T cells from blood. These receptors came from a female donor in good health, serving as a healthy control. CDR3s include the opening cysteine and the closing phenylalanine or tryptophan. D genes are given only for firm matches. The size entry is marked missing in some rows and otherwise reads once, few, many or a size class.

CDR3 protein: CASSLSMSGGSDEQYF
CDR3 DNA: TGTGCCAGCAGTTTATCGATGTCGGGAGGGTCGGACGAGCAGTACTTC
clone size: NA
D gene: TRBD2
V gene: TRBV27
J gene: TRBJ2-7

CDR3 protein: CSARSYGGRAYNEQFF
CDR3 DNA: TGCAGTGCTAGGAGTTATGGCGGGAGGGCTTACAATGAGCAGTTCTTC
clone size: NA
D gene: TRBD2
V gene: TRBV20-1
J gene: TRBJ2-1

CDR3 protein: CASSSPDRGHEEAFF
CDR3 DNA: TGTGCCAGCAGCTCCCCGGACAGGGGCCATGAGGAAGCTTTCTTT
clone size: many
D gene: TRBD1
V gene: TRBV7-9
J gene: TRBJ1-1

CDR3 protein: CASSERGTVTYEQYF
CDR3 DNA: TGTGCCAGCAGTGAAAGGGGGACGGTGACCTACGAGCAGTACTTC
clone size: few
D gene: NA
V gene: TRBV6-1
J gene: TRBJ2-7

CDR3 protein: CSAWDRGQGYTF
CDR3 DNA: TGCAGTGCTTGGGACAGGGGGCAAGGCTACACCTTC
clone size: few
D gene: TRBD1
V gene: TRBV20-1
J gene: TRBJ1-2

CDR3 protein: CAISEWAAQETQYF
CDR3 DNA: TGTGCCATCAGTGAGTGGGCGGCCCAAGAGACCCAGTACTTC
clone size: NA
D gene: NA
V gene: TRBV10-3
J gene: TRBJ2-5

CDR3 protein: CSVGPAGYSYNEQFF
CDR3 DNA: TGCAGCGTTGGACCAGCCGGATACTCCTACAATGAGCAGTTCTTC
clone size: many
D gene: NA
V gene: TRBV29-1
J gene: TRBJ2-1

CDR3 protein: CASSLLRDGLSGYTF
CDR3 DNA: TGCGCCAGCAGCCTCCTCCGAGACGGACTTTCCGGCTACACCTTC
clone size: few
D gene: NA
V gene: TRBV4-3
J gene: TRBJ1-2

CDR3 protein: CASSPNSGGPTDTQYF
CDR3 DNA: TGTGCCAGCAGCCCTAATAGCGGGGGACCCACAGATACGCAGTATTTT
clone size: NA
D gene: TRBD2
V gene: TRBV12-3/TRBV12-4
J gene: TRBJ2-3

CDR3 protein: CASSPSTGTGDVYNEQFF
CDR3 DNA: TGTGCCAGCAGCCCTAGCACCGGGACAGGGGATGTCTACAATGAGCAGTTCTTC
clone size: many
D gene: TRBD1
V gene: TRBV12-3/TRBV12-4
J gene: TRBJ2-1

CDR3 protein: CASSEQTGNEQFF
CDR3 DNA: TGCGCCAGCAGCGAGCAAACAGGGAATGAGCAGTTCTTC
clone size: many
D gene: NA
V gene: TRBV5-1
J gene: TRBJ2-1

CDR3 protein: CASSFRISGTSGPNTGELFF
CDR3 DNA: TGTGCCAGCAGCTTCCGGATTTCCGGGACTAGCGGGCCGAACACCGGGGAGCTGTTTTTT
clone size: NA
D gene: TRBD2
V gene: TRBV11-2
J gene: TRBJ2-2

CDR3 protein: CASSPPGLAEGTGELFF
CDR3 DNA: TGTGCCAGCTCACCGCCGGGACTAGCGGAGGGCACCGGGGAGCTGTTTTTT
clone size: NA
D gene: TRBD2
V gene: TRBV18
J gene: TRBJ2-2